The rows below give T cell receptor beta chains drawn from one sample of a study of Tregs in tolerant kidney transplant recipients. Repertoires were generated with immunoSEQ multiplex PCR, while TCRdb's copy carries only in-frame clones and drops some. The data contain approximately 66,000 clones, approximately 85% of them seen just once; the ten biggest clones take up about 2.1%. The sequenced sample was Tregs from blood, obtained before the transplant. The receptor source for this set is a human donor who received a combined kidney and bone marrow transplant. The CDR3 runs from the conserved cysteine through the conserved F or W. Each record gives: clone size, J gene, V gene, D gene, CDR3 DNA, CDR3 protein. A D gene is named only where the DNA matches it firmly. Expanded clones get a size class; other rows say once, few or many, or leave the size out.

clone_size: .; j_call: TRBJ2-7; v_call: TRBV11-2; d_call: .; cdr3_nt: TGTGCCAGCAGCCGTAGGGGGGTCTACGAGCAGTACTTC; cdr3_aa: CASSRRGVYEQYF
clone_size: .; j_call: TRBJ1-2; v_call: TRBV7-2; d_call: .; cdr3_nt: TGTGCCAGCAGCTTATCATTTACAGGGTATGGCTACACCTTC; cdr3_aa: CASSLSFTGYGYTF
clone_size: once; j_call: TRBJ2-7; v_call: TRBV7-9; d_call: TRBD2; cdr3_nt: TGTGCCAGCAGCCCCGGGATGCAGCGGGGGGGCCTAGGCGAGCAGTACTTC; cdr3_aa: CASSPGMQRGGLGEQYF
clone_size: .; j_call: TRBJ1-5; v_call: TRBV19; d_call: .; cdr3_nt: TGTGCCAGTAGTATTGGCAGGACAACGAATCAGCCCCAGCATTTT; cdr3_aa: CASSIGRTTNQPQHF
clone_size: .; j_call: TRBJ2-5; v_call: TRBV14; d_call: .; cdr3_nt: TGTGCCAGCAGCCAAGATCCCTCGGGAGACGGGACCCAGTACTTC; cdr3_aa: CASSQDPSGDGTQYF
clone_size: .; j_call: TRBJ2-6; v_call: TRBV5-6; d_call: .; cdr3_nt: TGTGCCAGCAGCCGTCCAGGGTACGGGGCCAACGTCCTGACTTTC; cdr3_aa: CASSRPGYGANVLTF
clone_size: .; j_call: TRBJ1-3; v_call: TRBV6-9; d_call: .; cdr3_nt: TGTGCCACCGGAGCGAGCTCTGGAAACACCATATATTTT; cdr3_aa: CATGASSGNTIYF
clone_size: once; j_call: TRBJ2-3; v_call: TRBV29-1; d_call: TRBD1; cdr3_nt: TGCAGCGTCGGGGACAGGGGGAGCACAGATACGCAGTATTTT; cdr3_aa: CSVGDRGSTDTQYF
clone_size: .; j_call: TRBJ1-1; v_call: TRBV2; d_call: .; cdr3_nt: TGTGCCAGCAGTGAGCCCGATAGTCATAGGAACACTGAAGCTTTCTTT; cdr3_aa: CASSEPDSHRNTEAFF
clone_size: .; j_call: TRBJ2-2; v_call: TRBV11-3; d_call: TRBD1; cdr3_nt: TGTGCCAGCAGCCAGGGGGAAGGGGGCAACGGGGAGCTGTTTTTT; cdr3_aa: CASSQGEGGNGELFF
clone_size: .; j_call: TRBJ2-3; v_call: TRBV11-2; d_call: TRBD2; cdr3_nt: TGTGCCAGCAGCTTTTCTAGCGGGTGGACCTCAGATACGCAGTATTTT; cdr3_aa: CASSFSSGWTSDTQYF
clone_size: .; j_call: TRBJ2-1; v_call: TRBV5-1; d_call: .; cdr3_nt: TGCGCCAGCAGCTCGGACGGGGCCTCCTACAATGAGCAGTTCTTC; cdr3_aa: CASSSDGASYNEQFF
clone_size: few; j_call: TRBJ2-7; v_call: TRBV29-1; d_call: TRBD2; cdr3_nt: TGCAGCGTTATAAGCGGGGAATACGAGCAGTACTTC; cdr3_aa: CSVISGEYEQYF
clone_size: .; j_call: TRBJ2-7; v_call: TRBV28; d_call: .; cdr3_nt: TGTGCCAGCAGTTTCCACCACGAGCAGTACTTC; cdr3_aa: CASSFHHEQYF
clone_size: .; j_call: TRBJ2-3; v_call: TRBV18; d_call: .; cdr3_nt: TGTGCCAGCTCACAGGACTACCTGAGCACAGATACGCAGTATTTT; cdr3_aa: CASSQDYLSTDTQYF
clone_size: .; j_call: TRBJ1-4; v_call: TRBV6-6; d_call: .; cdr3_nt: TGTGCCAGCAAAAGGGCACCAAATGAAAAACTGTTTTTT; cdr3_aa: CASKRAPNEKLFF
clone_size: .; j_call: TRBJ2-1; v_call: TRBV19; d_call: .; cdr3_nt: TGTGCCAGTACTCCAAGGGGGAGGGACTCCTACAATGAGCAGTTCTTC; cdr3_aa: CASTPRGRDSYNEQFF
clone_size: .; j_call: TRBJ2-2; v_call: TRBV10-2; d_call: .; cdr3_nt: TGCGCCAGCAGTGAGTCTAGAACCGGGGAGCTGTTTTTT; cdr3_aa: CASSESRTGELFF
clone_size: .; j_call: TRBJ2-2; v_call: TRBV19; d_call: .; cdr3_nt: TGTGCCAGTAGTTCGGACATGTCCGGGGAGCTGTTTTTT; cdr3_aa: CASSSDMSGELFF
clone_size: .; j_call: TRBJ2-2; v_call: TRBV9; d_call: TRBD2; cdr3_nt: TGTGCCAGCAGCGTAGATCCCCTAGCGGGTTGGCTGGGCGGGGAGCTGTTTTTT; cdr3_aa: CASSVDPLAGWLGGELFF
clone_size: .; j_call: TRBJ2-7; v_call: TRBV7-8; d_call: TRBD2; cdr3_nt: TGTGCCAGCAGCTTAGTGGGACTAAGACCTACCTACGAGCAGTACTTC; cdr3_aa: CASSLVGLRPTYEQYF
clone_size: .; j_call: TRBJ1-2; v_call: TRBV2; d_call: .; cdr3_nt: TGTGCCAGCAGTGAAGATGACACGACTAACTATGGCTACACCTTC; cdr3_aa: CASSEDDTTNYGYTF
clone_size: .; j_call: TRBJ2-3; v_call: TRBV10-3; d_call: TRBD2; cdr3_nt: TGTGCCATCAGTCGGGAGGGATCGGTCGAAGATACGCAGTATTTT; cdr3_aa: CAISREGSVEDTQYF
clone_size: many; j_call: TRBJ2-7; v_call: TRBV9; d_call: .; cdr3_nt: TGTGCCAGCAGCGTAGGGGGGGCGGGAGCCTCCTACGAGCAGTACTTC; cdr3_aa: CASSVGGAGASYEQYF
clone_size: once; j_call: TRBJ2-7; v_call: TRBV6-1; d_call: .; cdr3_nt: TGTGCCAGCACCTCTCCCCTTAACTACGAGCAGTACTTC; cdr3_aa: CASTSPLNYEQYF
clone_size: .; j_call: TRBJ2-1; v_call: TRBV5-1; d_call: TRBD2; cdr3_nt: TGCGCCAGCAGCCTCGGGGCTAGCGGGGGGCCCTACAATGAGCAGTTCTTC; cdr3_aa: CASSLGASGGPYNEQFF
clone_size: once; j_call: TRBJ2-7; v_call: TRBV18; d_call: TRBD1; cdr3_nt: TGTGCCAGCTCACCATGGGACAGACCATACGAGCAGTACTTC; cdr3_aa: CASSPWDRPYEQYF
clone_size: .; j_call: TRBJ2-2; v_call: TRBV10-2; d_call: .; cdr3_nt: TGCGCCACCAATGCGGTTAGCCTTAAAAACACCGGGGAGCTGGTTTTT; cdr3_aa: CATNAVSLKNTGELVF
clone_size: once; j_call: TRBJ2-7; v_call: TRBV6-1; d_call: .; cdr3_nt: TGTGCCAGCAGTGTGGGGGCGTACGAGCAGTACTTC; cdr3_aa: CASSVGAYEQYF
clone_size: medium-sized; j_call: TRBJ2-7; v_call: TRBV5-6; d_call: TRBD2; cdr3_nt: TGTGCCAGCAGTTTAAGCGGGAGCCACGAGCAGTACTTC; cdr3_aa: CASSLSGSHEQYF
clone_size: .; j_call: TRBJ1-1; v_call: TRBV6-1; d_call: .; cdr3_nt: TGTGCCAGCAGTGACGGATGGGTCGGGGCTTTCTTT; cdr3_aa: CASSDGWVGAFF
clone_size: .; j_call: TRBJ1-2; v_call: TRBV6-1; d_call: TRBD1; cdr3_nt: TGTGCCAGCCGCAAGGAACAGGGGGCGGGTGGCTACACCTTC; cdr3_aa: CASRKEQGAGGYTF
clone_size: few; j_call: TRBJ2-6; v_call: TRBV5-1; d_call: TRBD1; cdr3_nt: TGCGCCAGCAGCTCGGGACAGGGGGCGACTGGGGCCAACGTCCTGACTTTC; cdr3_aa: CASSSGQGATGANVLTF
clone_size: .; j_call: TRBJ1-6; v_call: TRBV19; d_call: .; cdr3_nt: TGTGCCAGTAGCATTCAGGGCTCGAATTCACCCCTCCACTTT; cdr3_aa: CASSIQGSNSPLHF
clone_size: few; j_call: TRBJ1-1; v_call: TRBV19; d_call: TRBD1; cdr3_nt: TGTGCCAGTAGTCCTCGACAGGGAAAGAACACTGAAGCTTTCTTT; cdr3_aa: CASSPRQGKNTEAFF
clone_size: .; j_call: TRBJ2-5; v_call: TRBV7-6; d_call: .; cdr3_nt: TGTGCCAGCAGCTCGGGCAGGGAAGAGACCCAGTACTTC; cdr3_aa: CASSSGREETQYF
clone_size: .; j_call: TRBJ2-7; v_call: TRBV5-1; d_call: .; cdr3_nt: TGCGCCAGCAGGCGGGGGGGGACAGGGGCCTACGAGCAGTACTTC; cdr3_aa: CASRRGGTGAYEQYF